Listed here are 22 T cell receptor beta chains from one sample, sequenced in a study of T cell changes during pregnancy in multiple sclerosis. Here immunoSEQ multiplex PCR was the method, and the copy in TCRdb shows in-frame clones only, minus some. The repertoire has 88,000 or so clones, about 92% of them found once; the top ten carry roughly 1.4%. Specimen: peripheral blood, collected before pregnancy. These TCRs come from a female donor with multiple sclerosis, enrolled in a pregnancy study.

J is TRBJ2-7 and V is TRBV4-2; no clear D gene. Trimming pared 4 bases from V and 0 bases from J, leaving 10 bases between. The CDR3 loop spans 14 amino acids. Germline V gene data show CDR1 as LGHNA and CDR2 as YNFKEQ. The CDR3 loop is CASSPSTTSYEQYF. The CDR3 nucleotides read TGTGCCAGCAGCCCATCTACCACCTCCTACGAGCAGTACTTC.

The chain combines TRBV7-9 with TRBJ1-4; D is uncertain. The CDR3 has 16 amino acids. Per the germline V gene, CDR1 is SEHNR and CDR2 is FQNEAQ (reference sequence). V shed 4 bases and J shed 4 bases, with 16 bases lying between them. CDR3 amino acids: CASSSPPGGDNEKLFF. The CDR3 DNA is TGTGCCAGCAGCTCCCCCCCGGGAGGAGATAATGAAAAACTGTTTTTT.

The chain is built from TRBV2 and TRBJ2-7, with TRBD2 identical over 10 bases. With 10 bases clipped from V and 4 bases from J, the junction kept 4 bases outside the gene matches. This CDR3 has 12 amino acids. The germline gives CDR1 SNHLY, CDR2 FYNNEI. CDR3 nucleotide sequence: TGTGCCATCACTAGCGGGGAATACGAGCAGTACTTC. It codes for CAITSGEYEQYF.

This rearrangement joins TRBV2 to TRBJ1-4; 8 positions agree with TRBD1. The CDR3 contains 14 residues. With V trimmed by 8 bases and J by 5 bases, 7 bases remained unmatched. The germline gives CDR1 SNHLY, CDR2 FYNNEI. This CDR3 reads CASRDRTGNEKLFF. The CDR3 DNA is TGTGCCAGCCGGGACAGGACGGGGAATGAAAAACTGTTTTTT.

In its sample, this clone was seen once. V usage is TRBV5-1 and J usage is TRBJ2-5, with 11 bases lining up with TRBD2. Unmatched junction bases numbered 4, after V lost 4 bases and J lost 2 bases. The CDR3 runs to 15 residues. Germline V lookup: CDR1 SGHRS, CDR2 YFSETQ. CDR3 amino acids: CASSVTSGEQETQYF. CDR3 DNA: TGCGCCAGCAGCGTGACTAGCGGGGAACAAGAGACCCAGTACTTC.

The table lists this clone with a few counts. The gene calls are TRBV2 and TRBJ2-2, with D maybe TRBD2 (6 bases). Germline CDR1 SNHLY, CDR2 FYNNEI. Trimming cost V 5 bases and J 4 bases, with 14 bases left between them. The CDR3 contains 15 residues. CDR3: CASSILGTRTGELFF. Written as DNA, the CDR3 is TGTGCCAGCAGTATTCTTGGGACTCGCACCGGGGAGCTGTTTTTT.

The V and J genes are TRBV19 and TRBJ1-5; a possible D gene is TRBD1 (6 bases). Between the trimmed V and J ends, which lost 8 bases and 3 bases, there was a span of 17 bases. The CDR3 spans 15 residues. Germline CDR1 and CDR2: LNHDA and SQIVND (reference sequence). The CDR3 DNA is TGTGCCAGTCTTAACCCAGGGGCGCACAATCAGCCCCAGCATTTT. This translates into CASLNPGAHNQPQHF.

V is TRBV10-2 and J is TRBJ2-1; D gene unclear. Trimming cost V 7 bases and J 0 bases, with 10 bases left between them. The CDR3 runs 14 residues. Germline CDR1 WSHSY, CDR2 SAAADI. CDR3 coding DNA: TGCGCCAGCACATTGTACAGCTCCTACAATGAGCAGTTCTTC. As protein: CASTLYSSYNEQFF.

The J gene is TRBJ1-2, the V gene TRBV9, with TRBD1 identical over 12 bases. Trimming cost V 0 bases and J 4 bases; bases outside gene matches: 7. Germline V gene data show CDR1 as SGDLS and CDR2 as YYNGEE. The CDR3 has 17 residues. CDR3 loop: CASSVAAGTGGFYGYTF. The CDR3 coding sequence is TGTGCCAGCAGCGTAGCCGCCGGGACAGGGGGCTTCTATGGCTACACCTTC. Full variable domain (outside the CDR3, taken from reference TRBV9 and TRBJ1-2): DSGVTQTPKHLITATGQRVTLRCSPRSGDLSVYWYQQSLDQGLQFLIQYYNGEERAKGNILERFSAQQFPDLHSELNLSSLELGDSALYFCASSVAAGTGGFYGYTFGSGTRLTVV.

The chain carries TRBV10-1 and TRBJ2-3; D is uncertain. This CDR3 has 14 residues. CDR1 is WNHNN and CDR2 is SYGVQD in the germline V gene (reference sequence). V lost 0 bases and J 0 bases, leaving 4 bases between the germline ends. The CDR3 nucleotides are TGCGCCAGCAGTGAGTCGAGAAGCACAGATACGCAGTATTTT. As protein: CASSESRSTDTQYF.

The CDR3 DNA is TGCGCCAGCAGCTTCGACAGCGCGAACACCGGGGAGCTGTTTTTT. It codes for CASSFDSANTGELFF. J is TRBJ2-2 and V is TRBV5-1; a weak D match, TRBD1 (5 bases). The germline gives CDR1 SGHRS, CDR2 YFSETQ. Trimming left V 2 bases short and J 0 bases short, with 8 bases between. The CDR3 contains 15 residues.

The rearrangement uses TRBV6-1 and TRBJ1-6; no firm D call. V lost 6 bases and J 8 bases, leaving 14 bases between the germline ends. The CDR3 extends over 14 amino acids. Germline V gene lookup returns CDR1 MNHNS and CDR2 SASEGT. The chain's CDR3 is CASSTMDGDSPLHF. CDR3 nucleotide sequence: TGTGCCAGCAGCACTATGGACGGGGATTCACCCCTCCACTTT.

This chain links TRBV4-2 with TRBJ2-1, with 10 nucleotides matching TRBD2. Germline CDR1 reads LGHNA; CDR2 reads YNFKEQ. V was pared by 4 bases and J by 1 base, with 7 bases of the junction left unmatched. CDR3 length: 17 residues. CDR3 residues: CASSPTTSGVSYNEQFF. The CDR3 bases are TGTGCCAGCAGCCCAACAACTAGCGGGGTTTCCTACAATGAGCAGTTCTTC.

The CDR3 loop reads CASSSDRGWNWPQHF. The DNA for the CDR3 is TGTGCCAGCAGCTCGGACAGGGGGTGGAACTGGCCCCAGCATTTT. The chain uses TRBV6-6 and TRBJ1-5; the match to TRBD1 covers 10 bases. CDR1 MNHNY and CDR2 SVGAGI come from the germline V gene (reference sequence). The J segment lost 9 bases and the V segment lost 6 bases, leaving 11 bases of the junction unmatched. The CDR3 covers 15 residues.

The chain joins TRBV5-1 to TRBJ2-7; TRBD1 aligns across 8 bases. Per the germline V gene, CDR1 is SGHRS and CDR2 is YFSETQ. The CDR3 runs to 14 residues. The junction had 6 bases not matched to a gene; V was cut back by 4 bases and J by 3 bases. The CDR3 nucleotides are TGCGCCAGCAGCGGCGGGACAGGAATCTACGAGCAGTACTTC. Protein: CASSGGTGIYEQYF.

V and J are TRBV30 and TRBJ1-5; possible D gene TRBD1, 6 bases. CDR3 size: 12 residues. The V end was cut by 1 base, the J end by 14 bases, with 15 bases between. The germline V gene has CDR1 GTSNPN and CDR2 SVGIG (reference sequence). CDR3 nucleotide sequence: TGTGCCTGGAGTGCTCCAGGGGCCGAGGAGCATTTT. Translating gives CAWSAPGAEEHF.

The V call is TRBV27, the J call TRBJ1-5, with a weak D call TRBD1 (6 bases). Germline V gene lookup returns CDR1 MNHEY and CDR2 SMNVEV (reference sequence). The CDR3 length is 14 residues. Trimming left V 3 bases short and J 3 bases short, with 9 bases between. The DNA of the CDR3 is TGTGCCAGCAGTTTTGCAGGGGACAATCAGCCCCAGCATTTT. Residues: CASSFAGDNQPQHF.

The CDR3 spells CASSRGLAGIYNEQFF. The CDR3 coding sequence is TGTGCCAGCAGCCGGGGACTAGCGGGGATATACAATGAGCAGTTCTTC. The chain joins TRBV11-2 to TRBJ2-1, with 13 bases matching TRBD2. The germline CDR1 and CDR2 sequences are SGHAT and FQNNGV. The CDR3 is made up of 16 amino acids. After removal of 5 bases from V and 4 bases from J, the junction contained 5 bases not matched to a gene.

V and J are TRBV18 and TRBJ1-2; 8 nucleotides align to TRBD1. V shed 5 bases and J 3 bases; nucleotides not matched to a gene: 8. This CDR3 is built from 15 residues. Germline V CDR1 and CDR2: KGHSH, LQKENI. The CDR3 DNA is TGTGCCAGCTCAGGGCAGGGGGCAAGCGACTATGGCTACACCTTC. This sequence encodes CASSGQGASDYGYTF. The full variable domain, in which reference TRBV18 and TRBJ1-2 provide the parts outside the CDR3, is NAGVMQNPRHLVRRRGQEARLRCSPMKGHSHVYWYRQLPEEGLKFMVYLQKENIIDESGMPKERFSAEFPKEGPSILRIQQVVRGDSAAYFCASSGQGASDYGYTFGSGTRLTVV.

Only one count was recorded for this clone. The rearrangement uses TRBV29-1 and TRBJ2-5, with D possibly matching TRBD1 (6 bases). V was trimmed by 4 bases and J by 4 bases, leaving 10 bases between them. Germline-derived CDR1 and CDR2 are SQVTM and ANQGSEA. This CDR3 region has 12 residues. The CDR3 region is CSVVRGTETQYF. CDR3 DNA: TGCAGCGTTGTCAGGGGAACAGAGACCCAGTACTTC. Full variable domain (remainder filled in from reference TRBV29-1 and TRBJ2-5): SAVISQKPSRDICQRGTSLTIQCQVDSQVTMMFWYRQQPGQSLTLIATANQGSEATYESGFVIDKFPISRPNLTFSTLTVSNMSPEDSSIYLCSVVRGTETQYFGPGTRLLVL.

The chain combines TRBV18 with TRBJ2-3; 10 nucleotides line up with TRBD2. J was trimmed by 2 bases and V by 3 bases; bases with no gene match: 5. The CDR3 runs to 16 residues. Germline V gene sequence: CDR1 KGHSH, CDR2 LQKENI. CDR3 in amino acids: CASSPRAGGVTDTQYF. CDR3 coding DNA: TGTGCCAGCTCACCGAGAGCGGGGGGGGTCACAGATACGCAGTATTTT.

V is TRBV4-2 and J is TRBJ1-2; D perhaps matches TRBD1 (6 bases). The CDR3 is made up of 11 amino acids. Trimming shortened V by 6 bases and J by 5 bases, and 7 bases separated the two germline ends. CDR1 and CDR2 from the germline V gene are LGHNA and YNFKEQ. As DNA, the CDR3 is TGTGCCAGCAGACAGGGATATGGCTACACCTTC. Translating gives CASRQGYGYTF.